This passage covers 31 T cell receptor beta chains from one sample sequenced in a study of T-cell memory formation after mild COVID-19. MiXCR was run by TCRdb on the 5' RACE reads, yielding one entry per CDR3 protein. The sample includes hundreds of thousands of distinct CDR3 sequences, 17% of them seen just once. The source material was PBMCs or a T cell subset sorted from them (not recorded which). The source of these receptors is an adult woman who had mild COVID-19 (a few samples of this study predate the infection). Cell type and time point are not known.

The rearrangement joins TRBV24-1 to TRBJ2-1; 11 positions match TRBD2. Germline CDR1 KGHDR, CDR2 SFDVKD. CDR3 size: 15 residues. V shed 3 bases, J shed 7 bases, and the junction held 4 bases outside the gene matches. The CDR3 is CATSDGTSGSNEQFF. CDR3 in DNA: TGTGCCACCAGTGATGGTACTAGCGGGAGTAATGAGCAGTTCTTC.

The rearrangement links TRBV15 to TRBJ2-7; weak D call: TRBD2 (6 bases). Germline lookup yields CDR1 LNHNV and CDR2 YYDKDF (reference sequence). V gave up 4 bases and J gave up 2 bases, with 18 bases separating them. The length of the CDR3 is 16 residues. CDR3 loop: CATSKVSGRTTYEQYF. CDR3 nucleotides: TGTGCCACCAGCAAAGTCTCGGGACGGACTACCTACGAGCAGTACTTC.

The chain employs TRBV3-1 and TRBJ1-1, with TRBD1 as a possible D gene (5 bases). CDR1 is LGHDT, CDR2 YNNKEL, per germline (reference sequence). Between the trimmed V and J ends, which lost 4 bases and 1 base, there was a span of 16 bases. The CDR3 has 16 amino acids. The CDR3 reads CASSPSYGGSNTEAFF. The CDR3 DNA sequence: TGTGCCAGCAGCCCCTCGTACGGGGGGTCGAACACTGAAGCTTTCTTT.

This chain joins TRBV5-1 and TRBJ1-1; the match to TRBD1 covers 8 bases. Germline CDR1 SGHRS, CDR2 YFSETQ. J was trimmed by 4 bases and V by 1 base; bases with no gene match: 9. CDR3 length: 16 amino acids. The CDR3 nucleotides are TGCGCCAGCAGCTTGTCAGCCAGGGGGCGGAGCACTGAAGCTTTCTTT. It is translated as CASSLSARGRSTEAFF.

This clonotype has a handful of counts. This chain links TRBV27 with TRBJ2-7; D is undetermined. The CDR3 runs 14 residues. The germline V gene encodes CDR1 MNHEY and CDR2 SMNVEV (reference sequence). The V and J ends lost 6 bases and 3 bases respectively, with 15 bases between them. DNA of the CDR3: TGTGCCAGCAGCAGAAAAAGTGTTGGCTACGAGCAGTACTTC. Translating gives CASSRKSVGYEQYF.

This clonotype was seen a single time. CDR3: CASSQGGGAHNEQFF. CDR3 DNA sequence: TGTGCCAGCAGCCAAGGCGGGGGGGCCCACAATGAGCAGTTCTTC. The J gene is TRBJ2-1, the V gene TRBV3-1; 9 bases line up with TRBD2. CDR3 size: 15 residues. Trimming cost V 1 base and J 5 bases; bases outside gene matches: 3. Germline V gene data show CDR1 as LGHDT and CDR2 as YNNKEL (reference sequence).

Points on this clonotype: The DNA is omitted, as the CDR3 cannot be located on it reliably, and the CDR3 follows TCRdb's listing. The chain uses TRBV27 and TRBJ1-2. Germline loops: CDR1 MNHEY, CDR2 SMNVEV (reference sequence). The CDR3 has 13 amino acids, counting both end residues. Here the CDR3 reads CASSSSVEAGYTF.

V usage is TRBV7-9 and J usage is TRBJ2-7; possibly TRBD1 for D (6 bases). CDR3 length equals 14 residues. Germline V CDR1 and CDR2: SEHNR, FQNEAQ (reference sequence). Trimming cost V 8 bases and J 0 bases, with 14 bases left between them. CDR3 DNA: TGTGCCAGCCAATACCGGGACAACTCCTACGAGCAGTACTTC. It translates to CASQYRDNSYEQYF.

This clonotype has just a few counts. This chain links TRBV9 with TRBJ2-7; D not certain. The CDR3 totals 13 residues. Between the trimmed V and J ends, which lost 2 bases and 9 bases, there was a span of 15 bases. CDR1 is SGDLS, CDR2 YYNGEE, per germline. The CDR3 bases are TGTGCCAGCAGCGTCGACCCCTCGGAAGGGCAGTACTTC. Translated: CASSVDPSEGQYF.

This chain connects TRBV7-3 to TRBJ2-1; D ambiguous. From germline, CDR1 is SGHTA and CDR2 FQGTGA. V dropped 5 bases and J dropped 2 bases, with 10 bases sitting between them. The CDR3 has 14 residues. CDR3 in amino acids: CASSPGVTYNEQFF. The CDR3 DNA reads TGTGCCAGCAGCCCAGGTGTTACCTACAATGAGCAGTTCTTC.

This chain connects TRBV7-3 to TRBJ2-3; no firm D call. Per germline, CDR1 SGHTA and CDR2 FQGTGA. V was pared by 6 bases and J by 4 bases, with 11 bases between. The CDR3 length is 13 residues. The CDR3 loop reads CASSTFVADTQYF. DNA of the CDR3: TGTGCCAGCAGTACCTTCGTGGCAGATACGCAGTATTTT.

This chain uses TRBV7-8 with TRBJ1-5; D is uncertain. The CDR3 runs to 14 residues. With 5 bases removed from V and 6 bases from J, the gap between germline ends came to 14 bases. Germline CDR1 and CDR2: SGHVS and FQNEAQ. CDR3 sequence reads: CASSHDMVTQPQHF. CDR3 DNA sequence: TGTGCCAGCAGCCATGACATGGTGACTCAGCCCCAGCATTTT. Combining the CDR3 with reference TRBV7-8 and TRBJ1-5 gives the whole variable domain GAGVSQSPRYKVAKRGQDVALRCDPISGHVSLFWYQQALGQGPEFLTYFQNEAQLDKSGLPSDRFFAERPEGSVSTLKIQRTQQEDSAVYLCASSHDMVTQPQHFGDGTRLSIL.

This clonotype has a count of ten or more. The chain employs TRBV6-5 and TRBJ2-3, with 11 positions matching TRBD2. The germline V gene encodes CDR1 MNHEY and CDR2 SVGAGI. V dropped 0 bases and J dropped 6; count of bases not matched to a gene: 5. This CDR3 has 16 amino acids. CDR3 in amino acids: CASSYSPTSGADTQYF. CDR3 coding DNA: TGTGCCAGCAGTTACTCCCCGACTAGCGGGGCGGATACGCAGTATTTT.

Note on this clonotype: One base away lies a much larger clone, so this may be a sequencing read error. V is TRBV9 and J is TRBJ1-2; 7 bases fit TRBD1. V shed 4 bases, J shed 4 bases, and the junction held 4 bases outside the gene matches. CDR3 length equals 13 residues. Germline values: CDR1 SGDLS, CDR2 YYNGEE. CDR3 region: CASSQTGIYGYTF. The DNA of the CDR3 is TGTGCCAGCAGCCAGACAGGGATCTATGGCTACACCTTC.

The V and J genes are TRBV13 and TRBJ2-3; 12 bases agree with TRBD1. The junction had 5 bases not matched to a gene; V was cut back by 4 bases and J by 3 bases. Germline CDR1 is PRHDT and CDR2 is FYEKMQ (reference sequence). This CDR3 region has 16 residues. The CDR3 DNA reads TGTGCCAGCAGCTCCCGGGACAGGGGGCAGACAGATACGCAGTATTTT. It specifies CASSSRDRGQTDTQYF.

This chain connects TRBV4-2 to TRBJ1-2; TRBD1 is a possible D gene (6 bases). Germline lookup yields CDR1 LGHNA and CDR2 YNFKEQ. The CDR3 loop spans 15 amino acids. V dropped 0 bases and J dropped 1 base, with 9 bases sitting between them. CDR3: CASSQEGANNYGYTF. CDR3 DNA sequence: TGTGCCAGCAGCCAAGAGGGGGCCAATAACTATGGCTACACCTTC.

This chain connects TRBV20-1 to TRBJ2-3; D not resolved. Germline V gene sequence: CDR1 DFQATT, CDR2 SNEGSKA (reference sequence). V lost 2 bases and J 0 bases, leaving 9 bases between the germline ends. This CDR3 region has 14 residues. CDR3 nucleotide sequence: TGCAGTGCTAGATTTCCGGAGAGCACAGATACGCAGTATTTT. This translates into CSARFPESTDTQYF.

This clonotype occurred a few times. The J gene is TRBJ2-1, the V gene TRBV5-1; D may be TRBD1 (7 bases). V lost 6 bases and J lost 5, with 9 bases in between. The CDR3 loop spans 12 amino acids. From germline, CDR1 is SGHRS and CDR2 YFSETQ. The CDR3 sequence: CASTRGDNEQFF. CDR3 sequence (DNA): TGCGCCAGCACCAGGGGGGACAATGAGCAGTTCTTC.

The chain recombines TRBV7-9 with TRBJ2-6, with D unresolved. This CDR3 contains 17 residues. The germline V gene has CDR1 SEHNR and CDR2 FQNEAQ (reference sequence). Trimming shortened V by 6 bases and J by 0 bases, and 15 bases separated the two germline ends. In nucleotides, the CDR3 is TGTGCCAGCAGGTCTGGCAGGCCCCCCTCTGGGGCCAACGTCCTGACTTTC. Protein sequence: CASRSGRPPSGANVLTF.

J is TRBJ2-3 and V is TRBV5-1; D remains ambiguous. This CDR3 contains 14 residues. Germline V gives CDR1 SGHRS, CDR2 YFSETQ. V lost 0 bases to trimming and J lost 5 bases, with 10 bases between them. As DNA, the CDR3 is TGCGCCAGCAGCTTGGATGACATTCTAGATACGCAGTATTTT. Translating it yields CASSLDDILDTQYF.

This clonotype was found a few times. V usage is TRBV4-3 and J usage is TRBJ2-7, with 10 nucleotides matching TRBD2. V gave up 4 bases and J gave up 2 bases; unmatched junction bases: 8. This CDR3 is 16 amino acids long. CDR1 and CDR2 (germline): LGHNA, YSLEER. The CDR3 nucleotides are TGCGCCAGCAGCCGTAATCTAGCGGGAGTCGCCTACGAGCAGTACTTC. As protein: CASSRNLAGVAYEQYF.

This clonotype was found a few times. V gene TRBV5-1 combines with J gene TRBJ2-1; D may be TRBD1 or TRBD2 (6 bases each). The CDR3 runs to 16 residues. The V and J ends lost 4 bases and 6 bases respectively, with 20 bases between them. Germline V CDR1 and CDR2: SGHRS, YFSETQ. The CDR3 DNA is TGCGCCAGCAGCGGAACCGACAGGAGGGTCCTCAATGAGCAGTTCTTC. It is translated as CASSGTDRRVLNEQFF.

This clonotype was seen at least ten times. CDR3 protein: CASSLVQRARETQYF. The CDR3 DNA sequence: TGTGCCAGCAGCCTGGTACAGAGGGCGCGGGAGACCCAGTACTTC. The rearrangement joins TRBV11-2 to TRBJ2-5, with a possible D match to TRBD2 (5 bases). Germline-derived CDR1 and CDR2 are SGHAT and FQNNGV. This CDR3 has 15 residues. V was pared by 5 bases and J by 5 bases, with 18 bases between.

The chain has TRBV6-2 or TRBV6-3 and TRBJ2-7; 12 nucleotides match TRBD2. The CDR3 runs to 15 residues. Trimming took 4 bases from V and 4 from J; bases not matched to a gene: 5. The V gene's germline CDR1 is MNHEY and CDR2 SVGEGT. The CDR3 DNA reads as TGTGCCAGCAGTTTACTAGCGGGAGGTTTGTACGAGCAGTACTTC. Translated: CASSLLAGGLYEQYF.

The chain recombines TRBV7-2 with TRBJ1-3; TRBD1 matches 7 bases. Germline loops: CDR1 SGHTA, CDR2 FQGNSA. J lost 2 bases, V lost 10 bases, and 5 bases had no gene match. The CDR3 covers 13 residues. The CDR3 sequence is CATRGGTGNTIYF. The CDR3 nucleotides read TGTGCCACCAGGGGGGGGACTGGAAACACCATATATTTT.

CDR3 nucleotide sequence: TGTGCCAGCAGCCGTGCGACAGGTCTTAGCACAGATACGCAGTATTTT. Encoded protein: CASSRATGLSTDTQYF. The rearrangement joins TRBV12-3 or TRBV12-4 to TRBJ2-3; possibly TRBD1 for D (6 bases). This CDR3 is 16 amino acids long. The germline V and J ends were trimmed by 6 bases and 0 bases, with 16 bases remaining between them.

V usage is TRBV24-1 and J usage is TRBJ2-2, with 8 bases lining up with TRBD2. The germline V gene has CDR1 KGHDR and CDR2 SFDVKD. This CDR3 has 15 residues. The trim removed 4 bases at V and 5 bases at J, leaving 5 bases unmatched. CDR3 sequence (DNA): TGTGCCACCAGTGAATCGGGACTAGATACCGGGGAGCTGTTTTTT. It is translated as CATSESGLDTGELFF.

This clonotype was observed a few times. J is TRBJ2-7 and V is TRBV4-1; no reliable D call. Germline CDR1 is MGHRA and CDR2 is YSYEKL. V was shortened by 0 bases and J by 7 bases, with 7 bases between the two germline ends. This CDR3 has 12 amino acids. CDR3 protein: CASSQDIREQYF. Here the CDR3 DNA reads TGCGCCAGCAGCCAAGATATTAGGGAGCAGTACTTC.

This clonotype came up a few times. CDR3 DNA: TGTGCCAGCAGGACTAGCGGGGGGTACTACGAGCAGTACTTC. Its protein product is CASRTSGGYYEQYF. This chain connects TRBV5-6 to TRBJ2-7; TRBD2 matches at 13 bases. With V trimmed by 5 bases and J by 3 bases, 2 bases remained unmatched. The CDR3 is made up of 14 amino acids. Germline V gene data show CDR1 as SGHDT and CDR2 as YYEEEE.

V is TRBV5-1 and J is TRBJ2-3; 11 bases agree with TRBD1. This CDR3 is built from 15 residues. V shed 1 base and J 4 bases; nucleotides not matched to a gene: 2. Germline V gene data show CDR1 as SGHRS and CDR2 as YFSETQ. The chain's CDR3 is CASSLRGQGADTQYF. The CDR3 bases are TGCGCCAGCAGCTTGAGGGGACAGGGGGCAGATACGCAGTATTTT.

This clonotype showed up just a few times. CDR3 protein: CASSYVPGGPGELFF. The CDR3 DNA follows: TGTGCCAGCAGTTACGTCCCGGGGGGTCCCGGGGAGCTGTTTTTT. The rearrangement joins TRBV6-5 to TRBJ2-2; TRBD2 matches at 7 bases. Germline assignment: CDR1 MNHEY and CDR2 SVGAGI. The junction had 6 bases not matched to a gene; V was cut back by 2 bases and J by 6 bases. This CDR3 is 15 amino acids long.